The 11 T cell receptor beta chains given below trace back to one sample, sequenced in a study of blood T cell repertoires in COVID-19. The protocol was immunoSEQ multiplex PCR, while the TCRdb copy is restricted to in-frame clones and leaves out a portion. The table has over 150,000 clones, roughly 87% seen once; the top ten hold 5.5% to 8.5%. Sample: PBMCs or T cells enriched from blood (not recorded which). The receptors stem from a woman aged 50 to 60 who had recovered from COVID-19.

The CDR3 DNA follows: TGTGCCACCAGTGATGGGACAGTCTATGGCTACACCTTC. It is translated as CATSDGTVYGYTF. The V gene is TRBV24-1, the J gene TRBJ1-2; 7 positions match TRBD1. The V gene end was trimmed by 3 bases and the J gene end by 4 bases; junction bases not matched to a gene: 1. This CDR3 is 13 amino acids long. CDR1 and CDR2 from the germline V gene are KGHDR and SFDVKD.

The genes are TRBV7-2 and TRBJ2-7, with D tentatively TRBD1 (5 bases). In germline, CDR1 is SGHTA, CDR2 FQGNSA. The CDR3 has 13 residues. The V end was cut by 3 bases, the J end by 4 bases, with 10 bases between. Here the CDR3 reads CASSFDRQYEQYF. The CDR3 DNA sequence: TGTGCCAGCAGCTTTGACAGACAGTACGAGCAGTACTTC.

The J gene is TRBJ2-1, the V gene TRBV11-3; 10 positions match TRBD2. Losses at the gene ends were 8 bases for V and 3 bases for J; bases not matched to a gene: 7. Germline CDR1 SGHNT, CDR2 YENEEA. The CDR3 runs to 15 residues. Here the CDR3 DNA reads TGTGCCAGCTCCTTAGCGGGAGGCTACTACAATGAGCAGTTCTTC. Translation: CASSLAGGYYNEQFF.

The chain is built from TRBV28 and TRBJ2-1; maybe TRBD2 (7 bases). V gave up 5 bases and J gave up 12 bases, with 17 bases separating them. CDR1 and CDR2 (germline): MDHEN, SYDVKM. The CDR3 spans 13 residues. The CDR3 spells CASSTPRGGRQFF. Written as DNA, the CDR3 is TGTGCCAGCAGTACCCCGAGGGGGGGGAGGCAGTTCTTC.

This chain uses TRBV19 with TRBJ2-7; TRBD1 matches at 8 bases. CDR1 and CDR2 from the germline V gene are LNHDA and SQIVND (reference sequence). The J segment lost 0 bases and the V segment lost 7 bases, leaving 14 bases of the junction unmatched. The CDR3 has 17 residues. DNA of the CDR3: TGTGCCAGTACCCCGGGCTGGACAGGGAAGAACTCCTACGAGCAGTACTTC. This sequence encodes CASTPGWTGKNSYEQYF.

This rearrangement joins TRBV5-1 to TRBJ2-6; TRBD1 agrees at 7 bases. CDR3 length: 15 residues. From germline, CDR1 is SGHRS and CDR2 YFSETQ. J gave up 4 bases and V 4 bases, and 5 bases lay outside the gene matches. CDR3 in amino acids: CASSEGASGANVLTF. The DNA of the CDR3 is TGCGCCAGCAGCGAGGGGGCCTCGGGGGCCAACGTCCTGACTTTC.

The J gene is TRBJ2-7, the V gene TRBV3-1 (or the pseudogene TRBV3-2); 10 nucleotides align to TRBD2. The CDR3 contains 15 residues. Losses at the gene ends were 5 bases for V and 5 bases for J; bases not matched to a gene: 9. CDR1 is LGHDT and CDR2 is YNNKEL in the germline V gene (reference sequence). This CDR3 is CASSAVAGGRHEQYF. As DNA, the CDR3 is TGTGCCAGCAGCGCGGTAGCGGGGGGCCGGCACGAGCAGTACTTC.

The V call is TRBV5-1, the J call TRBJ2-5, with 16 bases identical to TRBD2. After removal of 4 bases from V and 5 bases from J, the junction contained 5 bases not matched to a gene. Per germline, CDR1 SGHRS and CDR2 YFSETQ. The CDR3 has 16 residues. This CDR3 is CASSPGTSGRAETQYF. The CDR3, as DNA: TGCGCCAGCAGCCCGGGGACTAGCGGGAGGGCTGAGACCCAGTACTTC.

This sequence joins TRBV6-5 and TRBJ1-6; TRBD1 matches 7 bases. The trim removed 6 bases at V and 7 bases at J, leaving 6 bases unmatched. Germline assignment: CDR1 MNHEY and CDR2 SVGAGI. The CDR3 spans 14 residues. The CDR3 here is CASRQTGLNSPLHF. In nucleotides, the CDR3 is TGTGCCAGCAGACAGACAGGGCTAAATTCACCCCTCCACTTT.

The chain has TRBV28 and TRBJ2-1; TRBD2 might be the D (5 bases). Trimming left V 6 bases short and J 3 bases short, with 24 bases between. CDR3 size: 18 residues. CDR1 MDHEN and CDR2 SYDVKM come from the germline V gene. The CDR3 nucleotides read TGTGCCAGCAGCCGCCCCCGTACTCCTACTAGGTTCTACAATGAGCAGTTCTTC. Translating it yields CASSRPRTPTRFYNEQFF.

The rearrangement joins TRBV15 to TRBJ1-2; D is undetermined. The V gene's germline CDR1 is LNHNV and CDR2 YYDKDF (reference sequence). V was pared by 5 bases and J by 5 bases, with 24 bases between. This CDR3 region has 17 residues. CDR3 DNA: TGTGCCACCAGCTCGGAGGTCTCAGGAAACAAGCCTTATGGCTACACCTTC. Residues: CATSSEVSGNKPYGYTF. Full variable domain (rest looked up from reference TRBV15 and TRBJ1-2): DAMVIQNPRYQVTQFGKPVTLSCSQTLNHNVMYWYQQKSSQAPKLLFHYYDKDFNNEADTPDNFQSRRPNTSFCFLDIRSPGLGDTAMYLCATSSEVSGNKPYGYTFGSGTRLTVV.